The 15 T cell receptor beta chains below were found in one sample sequenced in a study of spatial heterogeneity in lung cancer. The time point: sample taken at primary tumor resection. TCRs were sequenced from unsorted whole RNA of tumor, nontumor lung or PBMC. Each CDR3 protein gets one entry after TCRdb re-called the 5' RACE reads with MiXCR. Here the sample spans around 2,700 distinct CDR3 sequences, approximately 12% being singletons. The material sequenced was normal lung tissue next to the tumor, taken at surgery. These receptors came from a male donor with early-stage non-small cell lung cancer.

This clonotype was recorded at least ten times. This chain links TRBV2 with TRBJ2-1, with D perhaps assigned TRBD1 or TRBD2 (5 bases each). CDR1 is SNHLY and CDR2 is FYNNEI in the germline V gene. This CDR3 has 13 residues. Trimming took off 8 bases at V and 5 bases at J, with 13 bases between the two ends. The DNA of the CDR3 is TGTGCCAGCGAAGGGACGCCGAACAATGAGCAGTTCTTC. It is translated as CASEGTPNNEQFF.

This clonotype is medium-sized (0.01 to 0.1%). J is TRBJ1-1 and V is TRBV28; the D is unclear. The germline gives CDR1 MDHEN, CDR2 SYDVKM. Trimming pared 4 bases from V and 5 bases from J, leaving 11 bases between. The CDR3 extends over 13 amino acids. In nucleotides, the CDR3 is TGTGCCAGCAGTTACGCTTGGGGTACTGAAGCTTTCTTT. Residues: CASSYAWGTEAFF. The entire variable domain, with the rest obtained from reference TRBV28 and TRBJ1-1, is as follows: DVKVTQSSRYLVKRTGEKVFLECVQDMDHENMFWYRQDPGLGLRLIYFSYDVKMKEKGDIPEGYSVSREKKERFSLILESASTNQTSMYLCASSYAWGTEAFFGQGTRLTVV.

This clonotype occurred many times. V and J are TRBV7-2 and TRBJ2-3, with D uncertain. The V gene lost 5 bases and the J gene lost 2 bases, with 8 bases spanning the gap. CDR1 and CDR2 (germline): SGHTA, FQGNSA. This CDR3 is built from 13 residues. The CDR3 DNA reads as TGTGCCAGCAGCCCACAGATCACAGATACGCAGTATTTT. Its translation: CASSPQITDTQYF.

The chain combines TRBV9 with TRBJ2-7; 7 bases line up with TRBD1. The CDR3 totals 15 residues. The V and J ends lost 0 bases and 3 bases, in that order; junction bases with no gene match: 6. Germline V gene data show CDR1 as SGDLS and CDR2 as YYNGEE. In DNA form, the CDR3 reads TGTGCCAGCAGCGTAGGAGGGACAGCTGACTACGAGCAGTACTTC. This translates into CASSVGGTADYEQYF. The variable domain in full, completed from reference TRBV9 and TRBJ2-7, reads DSGVTQTPKHLITATGQRVTLRCSPRSGDLSVYWYQQSLDQGLQFLIQYYNGEERAKGNILERFSAQQFPDLHSELNLSSLELGDSALYFCASSVGGTADYEQYFGPGTRLTVT.

This clonotype appeared many times. The chain couples TRBV29-1 to TRBJ2-7; 7 bases agree with TRBD2. The junction had 5 bases not matched to a gene; V was cut back by 6 bases and J by 0 bases. Germline CDR1 and CDR2: SQVTM and ANQGSEA. The CDR3 contains 13 residues. As DNA, the CDR3 is TGCAGCGTGAATAGCGGGTTCTCCTACGAGCAGTACTTC. Translated: CSVNSGFSYEQYF.

This clonotype is categorized as medium-sized. The chain joins TRBV29-1 to TRBJ2-3; 7 positions agree with TRBD2. Losses at the gene ends were 4 bases for V and 5 bases for J; bases not matched to a gene: 12. The CDR3 runs to 15 residues. The germline V gene has CDR1 SQVTM and CDR2 ANQGSEA. The CDR3 region has the DNA TGCAGCGTTGTATCTCGCGGGAGTACTGTAGATACGCAGTATTTT. This encodes CSVVSRGSTVDTQYF.

This clonotype has a count of ten or more. The chain is built from TRBV6-5 and TRBJ1-4; D is perhaps TRBD1 (5 bases). Trimming cost V 0 bases and J 8 bases, with 13 bases left between them. Germline CDR1 reads MNHEY; CDR2 reads SVGAGI. The CDR3 is made up of 15 amino acids. This CDR3 reads CASSYSGGAGEKLFF. CDR3 nucleotide sequence: TGTGCCAGCAGTTACTCCGGGGGAGCTGGAGAAAAACTGTTTTTT.

This clonotype is deemed medium-sized. The genes are TRBV20-1 and TRBJ2-1, with 13 nucleotides matching TRBD2. Germline CDR1 DFQATT, CDR2 SNEGSKA (reference sequence). The CDR3 runs 18 residues. The V segment lost 3 bases and the J segment 0 bases; nucleotides outside the gene matches: 8. CDR3 region: CSARALAGGPRSYNEQFF. Written as DNA, the CDR3 is TGCAGTGCTAGGGCACTAGCGGGAGGGCCCCGCTCCTACAATGAGCAGTTCTTC.

By its share, this clonotype is medium-sized. The J gene is TRBJ2-7, the V gene TRBV29-1; the match to TRBD2 covers 10 bases. J gave up 6 bases and V 4 bases, and 6 bases lay outside the gene matches. CDR1 SQVTM and CDR2 ANQGSEA come from the germline V gene. CDR3 size: 13 residues. CDR3 bases: TGCAGCGTTGGTTGGCTAGCGGGAGCCGAGCAGTACTTC. Encoded protein: CSVGWLAGAEQYF.

This clonotype came up many times. V and J are TRBV28 and TRBJ2-1; 9 nucleotides line up with TRBD1. Germline assignment: CDR1 MDHEN and CDR2 SYDVKM. The CDR3 sequence is 15 residues long. Trimming at V came to 6 bases and at J to 9 bases, leaving 12 bases not matched to a gene. CDR3 DNA sequence: TGTGCCAGCAGGGCTCCGGGACAGGGCTTGGGTGAGCAGTTCTTC. Translated, it gives CASRAPGQGLGEQFF.

The rearrangement joins TRBV2 to TRBJ1-2, with D tentatively TRBD1 (5 bases). In germline, CDR1 is SNHLY, CDR2 FYNNEI. The V and J ends lost 6 bases and 4 bases respectively, with 9 bases between them. The CDR3 has 12 residues. This CDR3 is CASSPDSYGYTF. As DNA, the CDR3 is TGTGCCAGCAGCCCAGACAGCTATGGCTACACCTTC.

The rearrangement uses TRBV11-2 and TRBJ1-1, with a weak D call TRBD1 (6 bases). The V gene's germline CDR1 is SGHAT and CDR2 FQNNGV. V was shortened by 5 bases and J by 0 bases, with 10 bases between the two germline ends. This CDR3 has 14 residues. CDR3 bases: TGTGCCAGCAGCCCTAGGGACATGAACACTGAAGCTTTCTTT. Translated, it gives CASSPRDMNTEAFF.

The chain recombines TRBV5-1 with TRBJ1-6; D is possibly TRBD1 (5 bases). Between the trimmed V and J ends, which lost 1 base and 1 base, there was a span of 12 bases. The CDR3 covers 17 residues. Germline lookup yields CDR1 SGHRS and CDR2 YFSETQ. This chain's CDR3 is CASSLWRGGSYNSPLHF. The CDR3, as DNA: TGCGCCAGCAGCTTGTGGAGGGGAGGTTCCTATAATTCACCCCTCCACTTT.

This clonotype was detected many times. This chain joins TRBV20-1 and TRBJ2-1; 11 nucleotides agree with TRBD2. The J segment lost 8 bases and the V segment lost 5 bases, leaving 8 bases of the junction unmatched. The CDR3 covers 14 residues. Germline CDR1 DFQATT, CDR2 SNEGSKA (reference sequence). CDR3 DNA sequence: TGCAGTGCTTTTCCACTAGCGGGAGTAGATGAGCAGTTCTTC. Translated, it gives CSAFPLAGVDEQFF.

This clonotype is classed as medium-sized. DNA of the CDR3: TGTGCCAGCAGCCAAGAGCTAGCGGGAGAGTGGGACGAGACCCAGTACTTC. It codes for CASSQELAGEWDETQYF. V and J are TRBV4-2 and TRBJ2-5; the match to TRBD2 covers 10 bases. Germline CDR1 reads LGHNA; CDR2 reads YNFKEQ. J was trimmed by 5 bases and V by 0 bases; bases with no gene match: 9. There are 17 residues in the CDR3.